The clone carrying this T cell receptor (beta chain) showed up just a few times. The data stem from a study of patients and donors after allogeneic stem cell transplantation. TCRdb called the RT-PCR reads again in MiXCR, with one record for every CDR3 protein. There are about 110,000 distinct CDR3 sequences in the sample; approximately 40% occur only once, and 27% lies in the top ten. Trimming pared 3 bases from V and 8 bases from J, leaving 22 bases between. This CDR3 comprises 17 residues. In germline, CDR1 is MNHEY, CDR2 SMNVEV (reference sequence). The clonotype comes from a human donor who was either an allogeneic HSCT recipient or a stem cell or donor lymphocyte infusion donor (not recorded which). It is not recorded whose cells these are; they may come from a transplant donor. Sequencing input: blood, either unsorted or a sorted T cell fraction (not recorded which). This chain links TRBV27 with TRBJ1-4; D uncertain. The CDR3 loop is CASSFRASVTMKEKLFF. CDR3 DNA: TGTGCCAGCAGTTTCCGGGCCAGTGTTACCATGAAGGAAAAACTGTTTTTT.